The rows below give T cell receptor beta chains drawn from one sample of a study of human T cells and chemical hapten exposure. MiXCR, applied by TCRdb to the RACE reads, yields one record per CDR3 protein. The sample lists a few hundred thousand distinct CDR3 sequences; about 6% were seen once. The source material was whole blood, sampled in connection with sensitization to the hapten diphenylcyclopropenone (DPC). These receptor sequences come from a woman between 18 and 29 years old with alopecia areata. Some clones in this sample may be carry-over from other donors' samples. Each CDR3 is given with its conserved first and last residue. Each record gives: J gene, D gene, clone size, V gene, CDR3 DNA, CDR3 protein. D genes are given only for firm matches. Clone size is shown for a subset of rows, as once, few, many or a class of expanded clone.

TRBJ2-2	-	few	TRBV27	TGTGCCAGCAGGACTCGGAGCGCCGGGGAGCTGTTTTTT	CASRTRSAGELFF
TRBJ2-3	-	-	TRBV2	TGTGCCAGCCTCTTTGCTAGCGCAGATACGCAGTATTTT	CASLFASADTQYF
TRBJ1-4	-	few	TRBV7-2	TGTGCCAGCAGCTGGGGGGAAAAACTGTTTTTT	CASSWGEKLFF
TRBJ1-1	TRBD1	many	TRBV11-2	TGTGCCAGCAGCTCCGAGACCAGGGGGGCTGAAGCTTTCTTT	CASSSETRGAEAFF
TRBJ1-4	TRBD1	-	TRBV25-1	TGTGCCAGCAGTGTTCGCGGGACAGGCTCTTCCTTGGGTGAAAAACTGTTTTTT	CASSVRGTGSSLGEKLFF
TRBJ1-1	TRBD1	many	TRBV27	TGTGCCAGCAGTTTATCGAACAGGGGCTATCTAGAAGCTTTCTTT	CASSLSNRGYLEAFF
TRBJ2-7	-	few	TRBV5-5	TGTGCCAGCAGCTTGAGGGTTACCTACGAGCAGTACTTC	CASSLRVTYEQYF
TRBJ1-3	-	-	TRBV20-1	TGCAGTGCTAGAGGACAGGCGAACTCTGGAAACACCATATATTTT	CSARGQANSGNTIYF
TRBJ2-5	TRBD2	few	TRBV6-2/TRBV6-3	TGTGCCAGCAGCCGCGGGGGGGCGAACGAGGAGACCCAGTACTTC	CASSRGGANEETQYF
TRBJ2-3	-	-	TRBV7-9	TGTGCCAGCAGCCGACTACAGACATGTAGCACAGATACGCAGTATTTT	CASSRLQTCSTDTQYF
TRBJ1-2	-	-	TRBV7-2	TGTGCCAGCCGGACCACGGGGGGCCCTGGCTACACCTTC	CASRTTGGPGYTF
TRBJ1-5	-	few	TRBV7-2	TGTGCCAGCAGCTCCGAGAATAGGGGTACGCAGCATTTT	CASSSENRGTQHF
TRBJ2-1	-	few	TRBV14	TGTGCCAGCAACCGTCAGGGACTCGGTGAGCAGTTCTTC	CASNRQGLGEQFF
TRBJ2-3	TRBD1	few	TRBV6-2/TRBV6-3	TGTGCCAGCACCTACCCGACAGGGGATACGCAGTATTTT	CASTYPTGDTQYF
TRBJ1-5	-	many	TRBV4-1	TGCGCCAGCAGCCAAGTTACAGGCGGTGGTCAGCCCCAGCATTTT	CASSQVTGGGQPQHF
TRBJ2-1	-	-	TRBV7-9	TGTGCCAGCAGGGAGGGATATTTTGATGAGCAGTTCTTC	CASREGYFDEQFF
TRBJ2-2	-	many	TRBV7-6	TGTGCCAGCAGCTTAGATCCCACCGGGGAGCTGTTTTTT	CASSLDPTGELFF
TRBJ1-1	-	many	TRBV6-2/TRBV6-3	TGTGCCAGCAGTTACAATATTGGGTGGAGCACTGAAGCTTTCTTT	CASSYNIGWSTEAFF
TRBJ2-3	-	-	TRBV10-3	TGTGCCATCAGTGATCCGTTGGGACGGGGGAAAGATACGCAGTATTTT	CAISDPLGRGKDTQYF
TRBJ1-1	-	few	TRBV4-2	TGTGCCAGCAGCCAAGAAAGGTTCACTGAAGCTTTCTTT	CASSQERFTEAFF
TRBJ1-1	-	many	TRBV12-3/TRBV12-4	TGTGCCAGCAGTTTCCAAGCAGGGGCCACTGAAGCTTTCTTT	CASSFQAGATEAFF
TRBJ2-1	TRBD2	many	TRBV3-1	TGTGCCAGCAGCCAATTGGGAGGGGCCTCCCCGGAGCAGTTCTTC	CASSQLGGASPEQFF
TRBJ2-5	-	-	TRBV20-1	TGCAGTGCAGAGATCCAAGAGACCCAGTACTTC	CSAEIQETQYF
TRBJ1-4	TRBD1	many	TRBV2	TGTGCCAGCACCCTTTTGAGACAGGGTGAAAAACTGTTTTTT	CASTLLRQGEKLFF
TRBJ2-1	-	few	TRBV6-1	TGTGCCAGCAGTGCTACTAGTCCCCCCGAGCAGTTCTTC	CASSATSPPEQFF
TRBJ2-6	-	many	TRBV4-3	TGTGCCAGCAGCCAAGTCTCTGGGGCCAACGTCCTGACTTTC	CASSQVSGANVLTF
TRBJ1-2	-	many	TRBV10-3	TGTGCCATCAGCCCGGGTAATGATGTGGGGTACTATGGCTACACCTTC	CAISPGNDVGYYGYTF
TRBJ2-3	-	few	TRBV28	TGTGCCAGCAGTCTACCCACAGATACGCAGTATTTT	CASSLPTDTQYF
TRBJ1-1	-	few	TRBV11-3	TGTGCCAGCAGCCCCGGACGGGGAAGCCGGCGGGCTTTCTTT	CASSPGRGSRRAFF
TRBJ2-7	TRBD1	few	TRBV27	TGTGCCAGCAGGACCGGGACAGGGAGTTACGAGCAGTACTTC	CASRTGTGSYEQYF
TRBJ1-6	-	many	TRBV18	TGTGCCAGCTCACCGGTCCAGGGCTCCTATAATTCACCCCTCCACTTT	CASSPVQGSYNSPLHF
TRBJ2-7	-	few	TRBV20-1	TGCAGTGCTAGAGACGGGGGTGTCCACGAGCAGTACTTC	CSARDGGVHEQYF
TRBJ1-1	-	many	TRBV6-5	TGTGCCAGCAGTAGGGTCATCAACACTGAAGCTTTCTTT	CASSRVINTEAFF
TRBJ1-4	-	many	TRBV29-1	TGCAGCGTCGCCTCCGGGACGATGAATGAAAAACTGTTTTTT	CSVASGTMNEKLFF
TRBJ1-1	-	many	TRBV20-1	TGCAGTGCTAGAGGGGCAGAGTACGATTGGGAAAACACTGAAGCTTTCTTT	CSARGAEYDWENTEAFF
TRBJ1-1	-	few	TRBV2	TGTGCCAGCAGTGGAGCCCGGGGGCGACTGAACACTGAAGCTTTCTTT	CASSGARGRLNTEAFF
TRBJ2-3	-	many	TRBV5-1	TGCGCCAGCAGCTTGGTACCGACTAGCACAGATACGCAGTATTTT	CASSLVPTSTDTQYF
TRBJ1-2	-	many	TRBV6-5	TGTGCCAGCTACAGAGTTGCAGGGCATGGCTACACCTTC	CASYRVAGHGYTF
TRBJ2-2	-	-	TRBV6-4	TGTGCCAGCAGTGTAAACAGCGTGAACACCGGGGAGCTGTTTTTT	CASSVNSVNTGELFF
TRBJ1-1	-	many	TRBV20-1	TGCAGTGCTAGACGGGGGGCGGGCACTGAAGCTTTCTTT	CSARRGAGTEAFF
TRBJ2-4	-	few	TRBV11-1	TGTGCCAGCAGCACCACATTGGGACTAGCCAAAAACATTCAGTACTTC	CASSTTLGLAKNIQYF
TRBJ1-1	-	many	TRBV6-2/TRBV6-3	TGTGCCAGCAGTTCGTCAGTTGGGGTAGGTGAAACTGAAGCTTTCTTT	CASSSSVGVGETEAFF
TRBJ1-2	TRBD1	few	TRBV4-3	TGCGCCAGCAGCCAAGATTGGGGGACAGGGTATGGCTACACCTTC	CASSQDWGTGYGYTF
TRBJ1-5	-	many	TRBV20-1	TGCAGTGCACGGGGGGGGCATAGCAATCAGCCCCAGCATTTT	CSARGGHSNQPQHF
TRBJ1-5	-	many	TRBV7-2	TGTGCCAGCAGCCCTTATCTCAATCAGCCCCAGCATTTT	CASSPYLNQPQHF
TRBJ1-1	-	many	TRBV7-3	TGTGCCAGCAGCTTGGAACAGATGAACACTGAAGCTTTCTTT	CASSLEQMNTEAFF
TRBJ1-5	TRBD1	few	TRBV3-1	TGTGCCAGCAGCCTGACAGGGGGCGCGACGGTAAGCAATCAGCCCCAGCATTTT	CASSLTGGATVSNQPQHF